Shown below are 18 T cell receptor beta chains from a single sample sequenced in a study of T-cell reconstitution after alpha-beta-depleted transplantation in children. Preparation of the TCRbeta library was carried out with unique molecular identifiers. TCRdb called the PCR reads again in MiXCR, with one record for every CDR3 protein. The sample records just over 950,000 distinct CDR3 sequences, roughly 29% being singletons. Material: PBMCs, mostly from graft donor cells, obtained 360 days after TCRalphabeta/CD19-depleted stem cell transplant. Receptor source: a boy under two years old who had a stem cell transplant for SCID, so the T cells may come from the graft donor.

The CDR3 region has the DNA TGTGCCAGCAGCTTTACGGGACAGGGAGAAGAGACCCAGTACTTC. Translating it yields CASSFTGQGEETQYF. V and J are TRBV3-1 and TRBJ2-5; 9 bases align to TRBD1. Losses at the gene ends were 5 bases for V and 3 bases for J; bases not matched to a gene: 7. Germline assignment: CDR1 LGHDT and CDR2 YNNKEL (reference sequence). The CDR3 sequence is 15 residues long.

This clonotype occurred many times. This chain uses TRBV6-2 or TRBV6-3 with TRBJ2-5; 8 bases line up with TRBD1. The germline CDR1 and CDR2 sequences are MNHEY and SVGEGT. Trimming removed 6 bases from V and 5 bases from J; junction bases left unmatched: 5. The CDR3 extends over 13 amino acids. CDR3 protein: CASSRTGLETQYF. The CDR3 region has the DNA TGTGCCAGCAGCCGGACAGGGTTGGAGACCCAGTACTTC.

Many counts were recorded for this clonotype. This CDR3 reads CASSLEGDYNEQFF. The CDR3 DNA sequence: TGTGCCAGCAGTTTGGAGGGGGATTACAATGAGCAGTTCTTC. This chain connects TRBV28 to TRBJ2-1, with D tentatively TRBD1 or TRBD2 (6 bases each). This CDR3 is 14 amino acids long. Germline V gene data show CDR1 as MDHEN and CDR2 as SYDVKM. V dropped 3 bases and J dropped 4 bases, with 10 bases sitting between them.

The V call is TRBV20-1, the J call TRBJ2-7; D is uncertain. Germline V gene data show CDR1 as DFQATT and CDR2 as SNEGSKA (reference sequence). V shed 3 bases and J shed 0 bases, with 9 bases lying between them. The CDR3 is 13 residues long. DNA of the CDR3: TGCAGTGCTAGTTCGCCCAGCTCCTACGAGCAGTACTTC. It is translated as CSASSPSSYEQYF.

The chain carries TRBV20-1 and TRBJ2-7, with 7 nucleotides matching TRBD1. V lost 0 bases to trimming and J lost 3 bases; unmatched junction nucleotides: 11. The CDR3 spans 16 residues. Germline-derived CDR1 and CDR2 are DFQATT and SNEGSKA (reference sequence). The CDR3, as DNA: TGCAGTGCTAGAGATGGTTCCAGGGGGACCCGCTACGAGCAGTACTTC. Its translation: CSARDGSRGTRYEQYF.

This clonotype has a handful of counts. The missing conserved phenylalanine or tryptophan at the end of this CDR3 makes a read error likely. The chain joins TRBV20-1 to TRBJ2-7; D remains unclear. Germline CDR1 DFQATT, CDR2 SNEGSKA (reference sequence). Deletions cut 6 bases from V and 2 bases from J, with 11 bases between. CDR3 length equals 12 residues. CDR3 sequence (DNA): TGCAGTGCCGTCGGACGGCCCTACGAGCAGTACCTC. Protein sequence: CSAVGRPYEQYL.

This clonotype was counted many times. The chain is built from TRBV4-2 and TRBJ2-1; D unresolved. The CDR3 is made up of 13 amino acids. The ends were cut back, 4 bases at V and 6 bases at J, with 10 bases in the middle. Germline CDR1 is LGHNA and CDR2 is YNFKEQ. This CDR3 is CASSRGEGNEQFF. CDR3 coding DNA: TGTGCCAGCAGCCGAGGTGAAGGCAATGAGCAGTTCTTC.

This clonotype has a handful of counts. This sequence joins TRBV15 and TRBJ2-3; 8 nucleotides agree with TRBD2. V lost 2 bases to trimming and J lost 2 bases; unmatched junction nucleotides: 3. The germline V gene has CDR1 LNHNV and CDR2 YYDKDF (reference sequence). The CDR3 covers 15 residues. CDR3 in amino acids: CATSRQRENTDTQYF. In DNA form, the CDR3 reads TGTGCCACCAGCAGACAGCGGGAGAACACAGATACGCAGTATTTT.

This chain uses TRBV20-1 with TRBJ2-3, with D possibly matching TRBD2 (5 bases). Germline CDR1 is DFQATT and CDR2 is SNEGSKA (reference sequence). Trimming removed 0 bases from V and 0 bases from J, with 10 bases in between. The CDR3 runs to 15 residues. The CDR3 coding sequence is TGCAGTGCTAGAGATATTCTAGCTAGCACAGATACGCAGTATTTT. This encodes CSARDILASTDTQYF.

J is TRBJ2-5 and V is TRBV9; 7 bases match TRBD1. Trimming at V came to 8 bases and at J to 3 bases, leaving 7 bases not matched to a gene. Germline V gene lookup returns CDR1 SGDLS and CDR2 YYNGEE. CDR3 length: 13 residues. The CDR3 loop is CASGSGTEETQYF. The CDR3 DNA follows: TGTGCCAGTGGCTCGGGGACAGAAGAGACCCAGTACTTC.

This clonotype was detected ten times or more. The gene calls are TRBV5-5 and TRBJ1-4, with no clear D. Looked up from germline, CDR1 is SGHKS and CDR2 is YYEKEE (reference sequence). V was cut by 0 bases and J by 5 bases, with 8 bases left in between. This CDR3 is built from 14 residues. The DNA of the CDR3 is TGTGCCAGCAGCTTGGTTGCCCTCAATGAAAAACTGTTTTTT. Translated, it gives CASSLVALNEKLFF.

In this sample, this clonotype turned up a few times. This chain connects TRBV20-1 to TRBJ2-3, with D possibly matching TRBD2 (6 bases). V dropped 5 bases and J dropped 1 base, with 16 bases sitting between them. Per the germline V gene, CDR1 is DFQATT and CDR2 is SNEGSKA (reference sequence). The CDR3 has 15 amino acids. This CDR3 reads CSARRAGDRTDTQYF. For the CDR3, the DNA is TGCAGTGCTCGGAGGGCCGGGGACCGCACAGATACGCAGTATTTT.

The J gene is TRBJ2-7, the V gene TRBV28; D not certain. Germline lookup yields CDR1 MDHEN and CDR2 SYDVKM. V lost 7 bases and J 2 bases, leaving 15 bases between the germline ends. This CDR3 has 14 residues. The CDR3 DNA reads TGTGCCAGCACCAAGGAGACGTTGACCTACGAGCAGTACTTC. Translated, it gives CASTKETLTYEQYF.

The rearrangement joins TRBV7-2 to TRBJ2-3; a possible D gene is TRBD1 (5 bases). V was clipped by 9 bases and J by 6 bases, with 10 bases between them. The germline gives CDR1 SGHTA, CDR2 FQGNSA. This CDR3 is built from 11 residues. The CDR3 is CARRPGDTQYF. For the CDR3, the DNA is TGTGCCAGAAGACCAGGGGATACGCAGTATTTT.

V usage is TRBV12-3 or TRBV12-4 and J usage is TRBJ1-3, with TRBD1 as a possible D gene (6 bases). V lost 3 bases and J lost 9, with 18 bases in between. The CDR3 length is 15 residues. CDR3: CASSFPRLEGGTIYF. The CDR3, as DNA: TGTGCCAGCAGTTTTCCCCGGTTGGAGGGGGGCACCATATATTTT.

The rearrangement uses TRBV4-2 and TRBJ2-3, with D tentatively TRBD2 (8 bases). CDR1 LGHNA and CDR2 YNFKEQ come from the germline V gene. The germline V and J ends were trimmed by 4 bases and 6 bases, with 41 bases remaining between them. CDR3 length: 23 residues. CDR3 sequence reads: CASSLGTVFALGPSGRDQDTQYF. Here the CDR3 DNA reads TGTGCCAGCAGCCTCGGGACAGTCTTCGCCCTCGGACCTAGCGGGCGGGACCAGGATACGCAGTATTTT.

This clonotype was seen only a few times. The chain links TRBV5-6 to TRBJ2-7; 8 positions match TRBD1. The V gene's germline CDR1 is SGHDT and CDR2 YYEEEE. This CDR3 has 16 amino acids. After removal of 0 bases from V and 2 bases from J, the junction contained 7 bases not matched to a gene. The CDR3, as DNA: TGTGCCAGCAGCTTGGTTTGGACAGGGTTCCCCTACGAGCAGTACTTC. This sequence encodes CASSLVWTGFPYEQYF. The full variable domain, rest sourced from reference TRBV5-6 and TRBJ2-7, is DAGVTQSPTHLIKTRGQQVTLRCSPKSGHDTVSWYQQALGQGPQFIFQYYEEEERQRGNFPDRFSGHQFPNYSSELNVNALLLGDSALYLCASSLVWTGFPYEQYFGPGTRLTVT.

The V gene is TRBV5-1, the J gene TRBJ2-1; weak D call: TRBD1 (5 bases). CDR3 length equals 13 residues. V was cut by 2 bases and J by 5 bases, with 8 bases left in between. Germline V gene sequence: CDR1 SGHRS, CDR2 YFSETQ. The CDR3: CASSLQVNNEQFF. CDR3 sequence (DNA): TGCGCCAGCAGCTTACAGGTAAACAATGAGCAGTTCTTC.